A selection of T cell receptor beta chains follows, all from one sample in a study of Graves' ophthalmopathy and Graves' hyperthyroidism. TCRdb analysed the multiplex PCR reads with MiXCR anew, one entry per CDR3 protein. The sample has around 670,000 distinct CDR3 sequences; 35% to 50% are singletons. The sample was peripheral blood. These receptors all stem from an adult man with Graves' ophthalmopathy. The CDR3 runs from the conserved cysteine through the conserved F or W. The order of the fields is D gene, V gene, J gene, clone size, CDR3 protein, CDR3 DNA. A D gene is named only where the DNA matches it firmly. Rows give clone size only sometimes, using once, few, many, or a class for an expanded clone.

D gene: -; V gene: TRBV29-1; J gene: TRBJ1-2; clone size: few; CDR3 protein: CSVVSNYGYTF; CDR3 DNA: TGCAGCGTCGTCTCGAACTATGGCTACACCTTC
D gene: -; V gene: TRBV9; J gene: TRBJ1-6; clone size: -; CDR3 protein: CASSSTDNSPLHF; CDR3 DNA: TGTGCCAGCAGTTCGACAGATAATTCACCCCTCCACTTT
D gene: TRBD1; V gene: TRBV15; J gene: TRBJ1-2; clone size: many; CDR3 protein: CASRHRDRAYGYTF; CDR3 DNA: TGTGCCAGCAGACACCGGGACAGGGCCTATGGCTACACCTTC
D gene: TRBD2; V gene: TRBV11-2; J gene: TRBJ2-7; clone size: -; CDR3 protein: CASSLDSAGAKYEQYF; CDR3 DNA: TGTGCCAGCAGCCTTGATTCCGCGGGAGCCAAATACGAGCAGTACTTC
D gene: TRBD1; V gene: TRBV7-9; J gene: TRBJ1-1; clone size: -; CDR3 protein: CASSLWTGAMNTEAFF; CDR3 DNA: TGTGCCAGCAGCTTATGGACAGGAGCCATGAACACTGAAGCTTTCTTT
D gene: TRBD2; V gene: TRBV25-1; J gene: TRBJ2-3; clone size: once; CDR3 protein: CASSETSGGTDTQYF; CDR3 DNA: TGTGCCAGCAGTGAGACTAGCGGGGGCACAGATACGCAGTATTTT
D gene: -; V gene: TRBV5-6; J gene: TRBJ1-2; clone size: -; CDR3 protein: CASSPPAGGYGYTF; CDR3 DNA: TGTGCCAGCAGCCCCCCCGCCGGGGGGTATGGCTACACCTTC
D gene: TRBD1; V gene: TRBV7-9; J gene: TRBJ1-2; clone size: few; CDR3 protein: CASSKNNRGNYGYTF; CDR3 DNA: TGTGCCAGCAGCAAAAACAACAGGGGTAACTATGGCTACACCTTC
D gene: -; V gene: TRBV29-1; J gene: TRBJ1-6; clone size: many; CDR3 protein: CSVGTRQAGSPLHF; CDR3 DNA: TGCAGCGTTGGGACCCGCCAGGCAGGTTCACCCCTCCACTTT
D gene: -; V gene: TRBV9; J gene: TRBJ2-7; clone size: -; CDR3 protein: CASSVNGYSYEQYF; CDR3 DNA: TGTGCCAGCAGCGTAAATGGGTATTCCTACGAGCAGTACTTC
D gene: TRBD2; V gene: TRBV10-3; J gene: TRBJ2-5; clone size: -; CDR3 protein: CATEGASGTYQETQYF; CDR3 DNA: TGTGCCACCGAGGGGGCTAGCGGGACGTACCAAGAGACCCAGTACTTC
D gene: -; V gene: TRBV25-1; J gene: TRBJ1-4; clone size: many; CDR3 protein: CASSESVRNEKLFF; CDR3 DNA: TGTGCCAGCAGTGAATCGGTCCGTAATGAAAAACTGTTTTTT
D gene: -; V gene: TRBV5-5; J gene: TRBJ1-2; clone size: -; CDR3 protein: CASSLERRGFRHYGYTF; CDR3 DNA: TGTGCCAGCAGCTTGGAAAGGAGGGGATTTAGGCACTATGGCTACACCTTC
D gene: -; V gene: TRBV29-1; J gene: TRBJ1-2; clone size: once; CDR3 protein: CSPGQLSYGYTF; CDR3 DNA: TGCAGCCCTGGACAGTTGAGCTATGGCTACACCTTC
D gene: -; V gene: TRBV9; J gene: TRBJ2-7; clone size: -; CDR3 protein: CASSSQRPRQVDYEQYF; CDR3 DNA: TGTGCCAGCAGTTCCCAACGGCCACGACAGGTAGACTACGAGCAGTACTTC
D gene: -; V gene: TRBV7-3; J gene: TRBJ2-7; clone size: -; CDR3 protein: CASSMATVAYEQYF; CDR3 DNA: TGTGCCAGTAGTATGGCCACCGTAGCCTACGAGCAGTACTTC
D gene: TRBD2; V gene: TRBV20-1; J gene: TRBJ2-5; clone size: many; CDR3 protein: CTSPSGRSETQYF; CDR3 DNA: TGCACCTCCCCTAGCGGGAGATCGGAGACCCAGTACTTC
D gene: -; V gene: TRBV25-1; J gene: TRBJ2-1; clone size: -; CDR3 protein: CASRGTSYNEQFF; CDR3 DNA: TGTGCCAGCAGGGGTACATCCTACAATGAGCAGTTCTTC
D gene: -; V gene: TRBV10-3; J gene: TRBJ1-2; clone size: many; CDR3 protein: CAIFEQGLLGYTF; CDR3 DNA: TGTGCCATCTTTGAACAGGGACTACTGGGCTACACCTTC
D gene: TRBD2; V gene: TRBV7-2; J gene: TRBJ2-5; clone size: -; CDR3 protein: CASSAGLAGIQETQYF; CDR3 DNA: TGTGCCAGCAGCGCCGGACTAGCGGGGATACAAGAGACCCAGTACTTC
D gene: TRBD2; V gene: TRBV25-1; J gene: TRBJ2-2; clone size: -; CDR3 protein: CASSVDGGGAAGELFF; CDR3 DNA: TGTGCCAGCAGCGTAGACGGCGGGGGGGCTGCCGGGGAGCTGTTTTTT
D gene: -; V gene: TRBV2; J gene: TRBJ1-4; clone size: many; CDR3 protein: CASSELPNEKLFF; CDR3 DNA: TGTGCCAGCAGTGAATTACCCAATGAAAAACTGTTTTTT
D gene: -; V gene: TRBV2; J gene: TRBJ1-6; clone size: many; CDR3 protein: CASSDDRNNSPLHF; CDR3 DNA: TGTGCCAGCAGTGATGACAGAAACAATTCACCCCTCCACTTT
D gene: -; V gene: TRBV24-1; J gene: TRBJ1-1; clone size: many; CDR3 protein: CATSANTGNAEAFF; CDR3 DNA: TGTGCCACCAGTGCAAATACAGGGAATGCTGAAGCTTTCTTT
D gene: -; V gene: TRBV2; J gene: TRBJ2-5; clone size: many; CDR3 protein: CASRWNGRSETQYF; CDR3 DNA: TGTGCCAGCAGGTGGAACGGCCGTTCTGAGACCCAGTACTTC
D gene: TRBD2; V gene: TRBV7-9; J gene: TRBJ2-5; clone size: -; CDR3 protein: CASRGTSGQETQYF; CDR3 DNA: TGTGCCAGCAGGGGGACTAGCGGACAAGAGACCCAGTACTTC
D gene: -; V gene: TRBV12-5; J gene: TRBJ2-5; clone size: -; CDR3 protein: CASGLVVWGVETQYF; CDR3 DNA: TGTGCTAGTGGTTTGGTAGTTTGGGGCGTCGAGACCCAGTACTTC
D gene: -; V gene: TRBV29-1; J gene: TRBJ1-1; clone size: -; CDR3 protein: CSVGTSRAEAFF; CDR3 DNA: TGCAGCGTTGGGACATCGCGCGCGGAAGCTTTCTTT
D gene: TRBD1; V gene: TRBV7-9; J gene: TRBJ1-2; clone size: -; CDR3 protein: CASSLDTLTGDGYTF; CDR3 DNA: TGTGCCAGCAGCTTGGACACTTTAACAGGGGATGGCTACACCTTC
D gene: TRBD1; V gene: TRBV25-1; J gene: TRBJ1-6; clone size: -; CDR3 protein: CASSEGDDRGWDRTSPLHF; CDR3 DNA: TGTGCCAGCAGTGAAGGAGATGACCGGGGGTGGGACAGAACCTCACCCCTCCACTTT
D gene: TRBD1; V gene: TRBV7-6; J gene: TRBJ1-1; clone size: many; CDR3 protein: CASSPGQGFGTEAFF; CDR3 DNA: TGTGCCAGCAGCCCAGGACAGGGTTTCGGCACTGAAGCTTTCTTT
D gene: -; V gene: TRBV6-1; J gene: TRBJ2-5; clone size: -; CDR3 protein: CASSLTSEGTQYF; CDR3 DNA: TGTGCCAGCAGCTTAACGTCTGAAGGGACCCAGTACTTC
D gene: -; V gene: TRBV29-1; J gene: TRBJ1-1; clone size: many; CDR3 protein: CSVEGRTGAFF; CDR3 DNA: TGCAGCGTTGAAGGGAGGACTGGAGCTTTCTTT
D gene: -; V gene: TRBV19; J gene: TRBJ1-2; clone size: many; CDR3 protein: CASSVRSNVGYTF; CDR3 DNA: TGTGCCAGTAGTGTCCGGTCCAATGTAGGCTACACCTTC
D gene: -; V gene: TRBV5-1; J gene: TRBJ2-2; clone size: -; CDR3 protein: CASSRDMHTGELFF; CDR3 DNA: TGCGCCAGCAGCCGCGACATGCACACCGGGGAGCTGTTTTTT
D gene: TRBD1; V gene: TRBV19; J gene: TRBJ1-4; clone size: few; CDR3 protein: CASSTYGTGGATNEKLFF; CDR3 DNA: TGTGCCAGTAGTACATATGGGACAGGGGGCGCGACTAATGAAAAACTGTTTTTT
D gene: TRBD2; V gene: TRBV20-1; J gene: TRBJ2-5; clone size: -; CDR3 protein: CSAGGETQYF; CDR3 DNA: TGCAGTGCCGGGGGGGAGACCCAGTACTTC
D gene: -; V gene: TRBV25-1; J gene: TRBJ2-5; clone size: -; CDR3 protein: CASSDSAGELETQYF; CDR3 DNA: TGTGCCAGCAGTGATAGTGCCGGGGAGCTGGAGACCCAGTACTTC
D gene: -; V gene: TRBV20-1; J gene: TRBJ2-5; clone size: many; CDR3 protein: CSARGQETQYF; CDR3 DNA: TGCAGTGCTAGGGGGCAAGAGACCCAGTACTTC
D gene: -; V gene: TRBV11-2; J gene: TRBJ1-2; clone size: many; CDR3 protein: CASSLTGGTNYGYTF; CDR3 DNA: TGTGCCAGCAGCTTAACTGGGGGCACAAACTATGGCTACACCTTC
D gene: TRBD2; V gene: TRBV7-8; J gene: TRBJ2-5; clone size: many; CDR3 protein: CASSLASGHQETQYF; CDR3 DNA: TGTGCCAGCAGCCTCGCTAGCGGGCATCAAGAGACCCAGTACTTC
D gene: -; V gene: TRBV7-9; J gene: TRBJ1-6; clone size: -; CDR3 protein: CASSLGEVSNNSPLHF; CDR3 DNA: TGTGCCAGCAGCTTAGGTGAAGTCAGCAACAATTCACCCCTCCACTTT
D gene: -; V gene: TRBV19; J gene: TRBJ2-7; clone size: -; CDR3 protein: CASRKTGSVGEQYF; CDR3 DNA: TGTGCCAGTAGAAAAACAGGGAGTGTGGGCGAGCAGTACTTC
D gene: TRBD1; V gene: TRBV12-3/TRBV12-4; J gene: TRBJ2-7; clone size: -; CDR3 protein: CASSSGGTGSYEQYF; CDR3 DNA: TGTGCCAGCAGTTCAGGCGGGACAGGGAGTTACGAGCAGTACTTC
D gene: -; V gene: TRBV7-9; J gene: TRBJ1-3; clone size: few; CDR3 protein: CASSLRAPGPNSGNTIYF; CDR3 DNA: TGTGCCAGCAGCTTAAGGGCTCCAGGGCCCAACTCTGGAAACACCATATATTTT
D gene: -; V gene: TRBV20-1; J gene: TRBJ2-1; clone size: -; CDR3 protein: CSARLRNNEQFF; CDR3 DNA: TGCAGTGCTAGACTGCGGAACAATGAGCAGTTCTTC
D gene: -; V gene: TRBV15; J gene: TRBJ2-5; clone size: many; CDR3 protein: CATSRDGGKETQYF; CDR3 DNA: TGTGCCACCAGCAGAGATGGGGGGAAAGAGACCCAGTACTTC
D gene: -; V gene: TRBV11-1; J gene: TRBJ1-4; clone size: -; CDR3 protein: CASSLDGATNEKLFF; CDR3 DNA: TGTGCCAGCAGCTTAGACGGTGCAACTAATGAAAAACTGTTTTTT
D gene: -; V gene: TRBV30; J gene: TRBJ1-6; clone size: few; CDR3 protein: CAWSVLRQSNSPLHF; CDR3 DNA: TGTGCCTGGAGTGTACTGCGACAGTCTAATTCACCCCTCCACTTT
D gene: TRBD1; V gene: TRBV11-2; J gene: TRBJ2-2; clone size: few; CDR3 protein: CASSQTGGRVNAGELFF; CDR3 DNA: TGTGCCAGCAGTCAGACAGGGGGACGGGTTAACGCCGGGGAGCTGTTTTTT
D gene: TRBD1; V gene: TRBV25-1; J gene: TRBJ1-6; clone size: -; CDR3 protein: CASSSGQGRDNSPLHF; CDR3 DNA: TGTGCCAGCAGCTCGGGACAGGGGAGGGATAATTCACCCCTCCACTTT
D gene: -; V gene: TRBV29-1; J gene: TRBJ1-1; clone size: many; CDR3 protein: CSVDTLLMNTEAFF; CDR3 DNA: TGCAGCGTCGATACCTTACTAATGAACACTGAAGCTTTCTTT
D gene: -; V gene: TRBV7-2; J gene: TRBJ2-7; clone size: -; CDR3 protein: CASSQIGTRVNYNEQYF; CDR3 DNA: TGTGCCAGCAGCCAAATTGGAACTAGAGTGAACTACAATGAGCAGTACTTC
D gene: -; V gene: TRBV9; J gene: TRBJ2-2; clone size: -; CDR3 protein: CASSVASGELFF; CDR3 DNA: TGTGCCAGCAGCGTAGCGAGCGGGGAGCTGTTTTTT
D gene: -; V gene: TRBV7-9; J gene: TRBJ2-7; clone size: -; CDR3 protein: CASSQEVTGEGEQYF; CDR3 DNA: TGCGCCAGCAGCCAAGAAGTTACGGGAGAGGGCGAGCAGTACTTC
D gene: -; V gene: TRBV25-1; J gene: TRBJ1-6; clone size: -; CDR3 protein: CASSESGDSPLHF; CDR3 DNA: TGTGCCAGCAGTGAATCAGGGGATTCACCCCTCCACTTT
D gene: TRBD1; V gene: TRBV19; J gene: TRBJ2-2; clone size: -; CDR3 protein: CASIRTGNTGELFF; CDR3 DNA: TGTGCCAGTATAAGGACAGGGAACACCGGGGAGCTGTTTTTT
D gene: -; V gene: TRBV9; J gene: TRBJ2-7; clone size: few; CDR3 protein: CASSSGGGGPYEQYF; CDR3 DNA: TGTGCCAGCAGCTCGGGTGGCGGGGGCCCCTACGAGCAGTACTTC
D gene: TRBD1; V gene: TRBV29-1; J gene: TRBJ2-5; clone size: -; CDR3 protein: CSVGGQGQTQYF; CDR3 DNA: TGCAGCGTTGGCGGACAGGGTCAGACCCAGTACTTC
D gene: -; V gene: TRBV10-2; J gene: TRBJ1-6; clone size: many; CDR3 protein: CASRDGDTENSPLHF; CDR3 DNA: TGCGCCAGCAGAGACGGGGACACCGAAAATTCACCCCTCCACTTT